One T cell receptor (beta chain) is described in this entry. The CDR3 covers 15 residues. V dropped 5 bases and J dropped 1; count of bases not matched to a gene: 3. TCRdb independently ran MiXCR on the RT-PCR reads; one entry per CDR3 protein. This sample has around 700,000 distinct CDR3 sequences, with 14% found just once. The chain recombines TRBV12-3 or TRBV12-4 with TRBJ2-1, with 9 bases aligning to TRBD1. Sequenced input: memory CD4+ T cells from blood. This clonotype was obtained from a female donor in good health, serving as a healthy control. The CDR3 DNA reads as TGTGCCAGCAGTGTCGGGACAGGGTCCTACAATGAGCAGTTCTTC. It is translated as CASSVGTGSYNEQFF.